This record covers a single TCR beta chain. Its antigen is as yet unknown. Germline-derived CDR1 and CDR2 are SGHTA and FQGNSA. V dropped 2 bases and J dropped 10; count of bases not matched to a gene: 9. The CDR3 extends over 14 amino acids. The PCR used 60 Vbeta and 13 Jbeta primers. Assay used: immunoSEQ multiplex PCR; TCRdb lists only in-frame clones, some missing. This sample has about 220,000 clones, with nearly 80% found just once. This entry comes from a study of cytomegalovirus exposure and HLA in healthy donors. General observations from the study: A later analysis appeared to link common viral pathogens to several of the most significant clusters.

The chain couples TRBV7-2 to TRBJ1-1; TRBD1 matches 8 bases. Sequencing input: PBMCs. This TCR came from a male donor in good health and CMV-seronegative. In nucleotides, the CDR3 is TGTGCCAGCAGCTTAATGTCGGGACAGGTTGGAGCTTTCTTT. Translating it yields CASSLMSGQVGAFF.